This TCR beta chain came from a study of blood T cell repertoires in COVID-19. Study in general: T cells, B-cell-depleted T cells, or PBMCs supplied cDNA or gDNA.

V shed 5 bases and J shed 0 bases, with 10 bases lying between them. Germline CDR1 is SGHVS and CDR2 is FQNEAQ. This CDR3 comprises 14 residues. Libraries were prepared by immunoSEQ multiplex PCR; TCRdb keeps only in-frame clonotypes and omits some of them. The table has about 160,000 clones, over 75% seen once. Sequencing was performed on PBMCs or T cells enriched from blood (not recorded which). The sequence derives from a man aged 35 to 55 who had recovered from COVID-19. The rearrangement links TRBV7-8 to TRBJ1-1; D is possibly TRBD1 (5 bases). CDR3 nucleotide sequence: TGTGCCAGCAGCCCCGACAGAATGAACACTGAAGCTTTCTTT. This codes for CASSPDRMNTEAFF.